The next 21 T cell receptor beta chains were all read from a single sample in a study of blood T cell repertoires in COVID-19. Profiled with immunoSEQ multiplex PCR; TCRdb holds only in-frame clones, not every one. The sample lists 50,000 to 65,000 clones; 70% to 90% were seen once. The sample was peripheral blood. The receptors originated from a man in his sixties or seventies with acute or convalescent COVID-19.

This clone was seen a handful of times. The chain has TRBV4-3 and TRBJ1-2; 9 positions agree with TRBD1. J lost 5 bases, V lost 1 base, and 5 bases had no gene match. Per germline, CDR1 LGHNA and CDR2 YSLEER. The CDR3 is 15 amino acids. The DNA of the CDR3 is TGCGCCAGCAGCCAAGGGGGACAGGGAACATATGGCTACACCTTC. It yields the protein CASSQGGQGTYGYTF.

This sequence joins TRBV6-2 or TRBV6-3 and TRBJ1-2, with TRBD1 matching 10 bases. CDR1 MNHEY and CDR2 SVGEGT come from the germline V gene. This CDR3 spans 16 amino acids. The trim removed 2 bases at V and 4 bases at J, leaving 7 bases unmatched. DNA of the CDR3: TGTGCCAGCAGTTACGTCCGGGACAGGGGAGGCTATGGCTACACCTTC. This sequence encodes CASSYVRDRGGYGYTF.

This clone was observed a handful of times. The chain combines TRBV29-1 with TRBJ2-1; 7 bases map to TRBD1. Germline CDR1 reads SQVTM; CDR2 reads ANQGSEA. The CDR3 is made up of 13 amino acids. V was pared by 7 bases and J by 4 bases, with 7 bases of the junction left unmatched. This chain's CDR3 is CSARDSVYNEQFF. CDR3 DNA: TGCAGCGCCCGGGACAGCGTATACAATGAGCAGTTCTTC.

The chain carries TRBV7-2 and TRBJ1-4, with 7 bases identical to TRBD1. The V gene's germline CDR1 is SGHTA and CDR2 FQGNSA. J gave up 3 bases and V 5 bases, and 9 bases lay outside the gene matches. The CDR3 contains 16 residues. CDR3 in DNA: TGTGCCAGCAGCCCCACGACAGGGAGGTCTAATGAAAAACTGTTTTTT. It is translated as CASSPTTGRSNEKLFF.

CDR3 sequence: CATSTEIQGNSPLHF. In DNA, the CDR3 is TGTGCCACCAGCACAGAGATCCAGGGAAATTCACCCCTCCACTTT. The V call is TRBV15, the J call TRBJ1-6, with D possibly TRBD1 on 5 matching bases. Germline CDR1 reads LNHNV; CDR2 reads YYDKDF (reference sequence). V was pared by 4 bases and J by 7 bases, with 14 bases between. There are 15 residues in the CDR3.

The chain combines TRBV27 with TRBJ2-7; 7 bases line up with TRBD1. Germline CDR1 MNHEY, CDR2 SMNVEV (reference sequence). This CDR3 has 15 residues. J was trimmed by 0 bases and V by 2 bases; bases with no gene match: 4. The CDR3 loop reads CASSLRGLSSYEQYF. The CDR3 DNA reads TGTGCCAGCAGTTTAAGGGGGCTTTCCTCCTACGAGCAGTACTTC.

This clone was seen a single time. The sample carries other DNA sequences with the same CDR3. The chain combines TRBV19 with TRBJ1-1, with D maybe TRBD1 (6 bases). Trimming shortened V by 3 bases and J by 2 bases, and 10 bases separated the two germline ends. Germline assignment: CDR1 LNHDA and CDR2 SQIVND (reference sequence). The CDR3 covers 14 residues. The CDR3 sequence is CASSIRGLNTEAFF. Here the CDR3 DNA reads TGTGCCAGTAGTATCAGGGGATTAAACACTGAAGCTTTCTTT.

The chain carries TRBV2 and TRBJ2-1, with 16 bases fitting TRBD2. Trimming took 6 bases from V and 0 from J; bases not matched to a gene: 5. The CDR3 loop spans 18 amino acids. CDR1 is SNHLY and CDR2 is FYNNEI in the germline V gene. CDR3 bases: TGTGCCAGCAGCAGGGGACTAGCGGGGGGGAGCTCCTACAATGAGCAGTTCTTC. Translation gives CASSRGLAGGSSYNEQFF. The whole variable domain, remainder taken from reference TRBV2 and TRBJ2-1, is EPEVTQTPSHQVTQMGQEVILRCVPISNHLYFYWYRQILGQKVEFLVSFYNNEISEKSEIFDDQFSVERPDGSNFTLKIRSTKLEDSAMYFCASSRGLAGGSSYNEQFFGPGTRLTVL.

CDR3 sequence: CASSLAGQNNQPQHF. For the CDR3, the DNA is TGTGCCAGCAGCTTAGCTGGACAGAACAATCAGCCCCAGCATTTT. The J gene is TRBJ1-5, the V gene TRBV7-2; D may be TRBD1 (6 bases). This CDR3 contains 15 residues. In germline, CDR1 is SGHTA, CDR2 FQGNSA. V was shortened by 0 bases and J by 3 bases, with 9 bases between the two germline ends.

V is TRBV7-6 and J is TRBJ1-6; D is perhaps TRBD1 (6 bases). The V gene lost 0 bases and the J gene lost 5 bases, with 11 bases spanning the gap. The germline V gene encodes CDR1 SGHVS and CDR2 FNYEAQ. The CDR3 loop spans 16 amino acids. In DNA form, the CDR3 reads TGTGCCAGCAGCTTAGCTGGGGGCCTGGATAATTCACCCCTCCACTTT. As protein: CASSLAGGLDNSPLHF.

The V gene is TRBV7-2, the J gene TRBJ1-2, with D possibly TRBD1 on 6 matching bases. The CDR3 is 15 amino acids. V was pared by 1 base and J by 4 bases, with 13 bases between. Germline lookup yields CDR1 SGHTA and CDR2 FQGNSA. Here the CDR3 reads CASSLEQGVTYGYTF. The CDR3 DNA is TGTGCCAGCAGCTTAGAACAGGGAGTTACCTATGGCTACACCTTC.

The gene calls are TRBV9 and TRBJ2-7, with D possibly TRBD1 on 5 matching bases. The germline V and J ends were trimmed by 4 bases and 7 bases, with 15 bases remaining between them. This CDR3 region has 13 residues. The germline V gene encodes CDR1 SGDLS and CDR2 YYNGEE. The DNA of the CDR3 is TGTGCCAGCAGCCCACACGATAGGGGAGAGCAGTACTTC. Residues: CASSPHDRGEQYF.

The chain is built from TRBV3-1 (or the pseudogene TRBV3-2) and TRBJ1-4, with a possible D match to TRBD1 (6 bases). Trimming took 4 bases from V and 3 from J, leaving 12 bases between them. The CDR3 is 15 amino acids. Germline-derived CDR1 and CDR2 are LGHDT and YNNKEL (reference sequence). For the CDR3, the DNA is TGTGCCAGCAGCCTCCGGGACAAGTCTAATGAAAAACTGTTTTTT. Amino acids: CASSLRDKSNEKLFF.

The chain has TRBV28 and TRBJ1-5, with D hard to call. CDR3 length equals 14 residues. V lost 3 bases and J 2 bases, leaving 8 bases between the germline ends. The germline gives CDR1 MDHEN, CDR2 SYDVKM. CDR3 DNA: TGTGCCAGCAGTTTCGGGGAGGGCAATCAGCCCCAGCATTTT. Translation: CASSFGEGNQPQHF.

This clone was detected only a few times. The chain carries TRBV7-8 and TRBJ1-4; TRBD1 matches 9 bases. The J segment lost 6 bases and the V segment lost 3 bases, leaving 5 bases of the junction unmatched. This CDR3 has 15 amino acids. Germline assignment: CDR1 SGHVS and CDR2 FQNEAQ. The chain's CDR3 is CASSLTGGWDEKLFF. In nucleotides, the CDR3 is TGTGCCAGCAGCTTGACAGGGGGTTGGGATGAAAAACTGTTTTTT.

Only a few counts were recorded for this clone. This chain connects TRBV9 to TRBJ2-7; D is uncertain. CDR3 length: 14 amino acids. Germline lookup yields CDR1 SGDLS and CDR2 YYNGEE. Trimming stripped 0 bases from V and 1 base from J, with 8 bases between. CDR3 coding DNA: TGTGCCAGCAGCGTAGTTGGGCATTCCTACGAGCAGTACTTC. Translated: CASSVVGHSYEQYF.

The rearrangement joins TRBV27 to TRBJ2-3, with TRBD2 as a possible D gene (5 bases). Germline V gives CDR1 MNHEY, CDR2 SMNVEV (reference sequence). Trimming cost V 5 bases and J 9 bases, with 9 bases left between them. There are 11 residues in the CDR3. The CDR3 protein is CASSEGQTQYF. CDR3 nucleotides: TGTGCCAGCAGTGAGGGTCAGACGCAGTATTTT.

The chain carries TRBV28 and TRBJ2-1, with D maybe TRBD1 (6 bases). The CDR3 consists of 13 residues. In germline, CDR1 is MDHEN, CDR2 SYDVKM. Trimming left V 6 bases short and J 9 bases short, with 15 bases between. The CDR3 DNA sequence: TGTGCCAGCAGGCTCGGACAGATAGTTGAGCAGTTCTTC. It is translated as CASRLGQIVEQFF.

The rearrangement joins TRBV14 to TRBJ2-2, with TRBD1 matching 9 bases. J lost 4 bases, V lost 4 bases, and 4 bases had no gene match. Germline-derived CDR1 and CDR2 are SGHDN and FVKESK. The CDR3 is 15 amino acids. The CDR3: CASSRWTGVTGELFF. Written as DNA, the CDR3 is TGTGCCAGCAGCCGGTGGACAGGGGTCACCGGGGAGCTGTTTTTT. The full variable domain, in which reference TRBV14 and TRBJ2-2 provide the parts outside the CDR3, is EAGVTQFPSHSVIEKGQTVTLRCDPISGHDNLYWYRRVMGKEIKFLLHFVKESKQDESGMPNNRFLAERTGGTYSTLKVQPAELEDSGVYFCASSRWTGVTGELFFGEGSRLTVL.

The chain employs TRBV6-2 or TRBV6-3 and TRBJ2-1; maybe TRBD2 (5 bases). The CDR3 loop spans 16 amino acids. Germline CDR1 MNHEY, CDR2 SVGEGT. V lost 5 bases to trimming and J lost 3 bases, with 17 bases between them. The CDR3 coding sequence is TGTGCCAGCAGTCAATTCCTAGCACTTCTCTACAATGAGCAGTTCTTC. Translated: CASSQFLALLYNEQFF.

J is TRBJ1-5 and V is TRBV24-1, with a possible D match to TRBD1 (5 bases). The CDR3 extends over 14 amino acids. V was cut by 3 bases and J by 7 bases, with 12 bases left in between. Germline V gene data show CDR1 as KGHDR and CDR2 as SFDVKD. CDR3 loop: CATSDGDLWQPQHF. In DNA, the CDR3 is TGTGCCACCAGTGATGGGGACTTATGGCAGCCCCAGCATTTT.